This T cell receptor (beta chain) was identified in a study of T-cell memory formation after mild COVID-19. Looking at the study overall: TCR clusters were largely donor specific.

Using its own MiXCR run on the 5' RACE reads, TCRdb lists one record per CDR3 protein. The data contain about 140,000 distinct CDR3 sequences, 14% of them seen just once; the ten biggest clones take up under 30%. In its sample, this clonotype was seen a few times. The antigen is undetermined. Findings of the study overall: Chiefly within CM and EM were the contracting CD4+ clones; CD8+ ones were within EMRA. Several responding clones turned up in pre-infection memory, indicating that cross-reactive memory may have taken part. Still unconfirmed is whether the second-wave clones peaking on day 37 recognized SARS-CoV-2.

This CDR3 is 13 amino acids long. Trimming pared 3 bases from V and 3 bases from J, leaving 9 bases between. The sequence was collected from an adult woman who had mild COVID-19 (a few samples of this study predate the infection). Cell type and time point are not known. Sequencing was done on a sample of PBMCs or a T cell subset sorted from them (not recorded which). This chain connects TRBV12-3 or TRBV12-4 to TRBJ2-7; D is undetermined. CDR3 in amino acids: CASSLVRSYEQYF. The CDR3 nucleotides read TGTGCCAGCAGTTTGGTCAGGAGCTACGAGCAGTACTTC.